This T cell receptor (beta chain) was identified during a study of STAT5B mutations in CD4+ large granular lymphocyte leukemia. Broader study findings: No patients shared main leukemic clonotypes, though less than 30% appeared at low frequency elsewhere. The CD4+ versus CD8+ T-LGLL clonality difference may reflect limited sample size.

Only in-frame clones appear in the TCRdb table, and some are missing; sequencing was by immunoSEQ multiplex PCR. The sample has 48,000 or so clones; 70% are singletons. This clone showed up just a few times. Its antigen is not known. V gave up 10 bases and J gave up 6 bases, with 15 bases separating them. Germline V gene data show CDR1 as SEHNR and CDR2 as FQNEAQ (reference sequence). CDR3 size: 12 residues. The TCR comes from a human donor in good health. V and J are TRBV7-9 and TRBJ1-2; D gene unclear. The specimen sequenced was CD4+ T cells from blood buffy coats. The CDR3 region is CAIQDQVDGYTF. CDR3 sequence (DNA): TGTGCCATTCAGGACCAAGTTGATGGCTACACCTTC.